These T cell receptor beta chains were read from a single sample in a study of blood T cell repertoires in COVID-19. The assay was immunoSEQ multiplex PCR, and TCRdb's table has in-frame clones only and misses some. The sample yields around 250,000 clones, about 90% seen once. Sample: PBMCs or T cells enriched from blood (not recorded which). The receptors stem from a woman in her twenties or thirties with acute COVID-19. Each CDR3 is given with its conserved first and last residue. The D gene is left open where the match is weak. Clone size, where shown, is once, few, many, or a class for clones that have expanded.

v_gene: TRBV13; j_gene: TRBJ1-4; len: 15; d_gene: NA; abundance: NA; CDR3aa: CASSLYSQGYEKLFF; CDR3nt: TGTGCCAGCAGCTTATATTCGCAGGGGTATGAAAAACTGTTTTTT
v_gene: TRBV27; j_gene: TRBJ1-1; len: 13; d_gene: NA; abundance: NA; CDR3aa: CASRRGASSEAFF; CDR3nt: TGTGCCAGCAGGCGGGGGGCGTCTTCTGAAGCTTTCTTT
v_gene: TRBV27; j_gene: TRBJ2-2; len: 14; d_gene: NA; abundance: NA; CDR3aa: CASSGTGYTGELFF; CDR3nt: TGTGCCAGCAGTGGGACTGGGTACACCGGGGAGCTGTTTTTT
v_gene: TRBV21-1; j_gene: TRBJ1-1; len: 15; d_gene: NA; abundance: NA; CDR3aa: CASTNYGTASTEAFF; CDR3nt: TGTGCCAGCACCAATTATGGGACAGCTAGCACTGAAGCTTTCTTT
v_gene: TRBV28; j_gene: TRBJ2-1; len: 14; d_gene: TRBD1; abundance: NA; CDR3aa: CASSTRDRNNEQFF; CDR3nt: TGTGCCAGCAGTACCCGGGACAGAAACAATGAGCAGTTCTTC
v_gene: TRBV10-3; j_gene: TRBJ1-2; len: 16; d_gene: TRBD1; abundance: once; CDR3aa: CAAIPGQGAQDYGYTF; CDR3nt: TGTGCCGCCATTCCGGGACAGGGGGCGCAGGACTATGGCTACACCTTC
v_gene: TRBV21-1; j_gene: TRBJ1-5; len: 15; d_gene: NA; abundance: NA; CDR3aa: CASTQNGTGNQPQHF; CDR3nt: TGTGCCAGCACCCAAAATGGGACAGGCAATCAGCCCCAGCATTTT
v_gene: TRBV9; j_gene: TRBJ2-7; len: 15; d_gene: TRBD1; abundance: NA; CDR3aa: CASSPSTGQGYEQYF; CDR3nt: TGTGCCAGCAGCCCCAGTACGGGACAGGGCTACGAGCAGTACTTC
v_gene: TRBV27; j_gene: TRBJ2-7; len: 14; d_gene: NA; abundance: NA; CDR3aa: CASSLDYTAYEQYF; CDR3nt: TGTGCCAGCAGTTTAGACTACACCGCCTACGAGCAGTACTTC
v_gene: TRBV2; j_gene: TRBJ1-1; len: 10; d_gene: NA; abundance: NA; CDR3aa: CASLTVEAFF; CDR3nt: TGTGCCAGTCTCACAGTTGAGGCTTTCTTT
v_gene: TRBV7-2; j_gene: TRBJ2-5; len: 16; d_gene: NA; abundance: NA; CDR3aa: CASSLVVRPNQETQYF; CDR3nt: TGTGCCAGCAGCTTAGTGGTGCGGCCCAACCAAGAGACCCAGTACTTC
v_gene: TRBV13; j_gene: TRBJ2-1; len: 15; d_gene: TRBD2; abundance: once; CDR3aa: CASSLAGGTYNEQFF; CDR3nt: TGTGCCAGCAGCTTAGCGGGAGGAACGTACAATGAGCAGTTCTTC
v_gene: TRBV3-1/TRBV3-2; j_gene: TRBJ2-7; len: 14; d_gene: TRBD1; abundance: NA; CDR3aa: CASSPRQGTYEQYF; CDR3nt: TGTGCCAGCAGCCCCCGACAGGGCACCTACGAGCAGTACTTC
v_gene: TRBV7-2; j_gene: TRBJ2-7; len: 15; d_gene: TRBD2; abundance: NA; CDR3aa: CASSSGTSVTYEQYF; CDR3nt: TGTGCCAGCAGCTCGGGGACTAGCGTTACCTACGAGCAGTACTTC
v_gene: TRBV5-1; j_gene: TRBJ2-7; len: 14; d_gene: TRBD2; abundance: NA; CDR3aa: CASSASGSSYEQYF; CDR3nt: TGCGCCAGCAGCGCCAGCGGGAGCTCCTACGAGCAGTACTTC
v_gene: TRBV28; j_gene: TRBJ2-7; len: 17; d_gene: NA; abundance: NA; CDR3aa: CASSFPHPGPRGGEQYF; CDR3nt: TGTGCCAGCAGTTTCCCTCATCCGGGGCCAAGAGGGGGCGAGCAGTACTTC
v_gene: TRBV28; j_gene: TRBJ2-1; len: 13; d_gene: NA; abundance: NA; CDR3aa: CASSYGIYNEQFF; CDR3nt: TGTGCCAGCAGCTACGGGATCTACAATGAGCAGTTCTTC
v_gene: TRBV6-1; j_gene: TRBJ1-2; len: 14; d_gene: NA; abundance: few; CDR3aa: CASSEARVLRGYTF; CDR3nt: TGTGCCAGCAGTGAAGCCCGGGTACTGAGGGGCTACACCTTC
v_gene: TRBV4-2; j_gene: TRBJ1-4; len: 19; d_gene: TRBD1; abundance: NA; CDR3aa: CASSQDYGGGLTTNEKLFF; CDR3nt: TGTGCCAGCAGCCAAGATTACGGAGGGGGCCTAACAACTAATGAAAAACTGTTTTTT
v_gene: TRBV10-1; j_gene: TRBJ2-1; len: 15; d_gene: NA; abundance: NA; CDR3aa: CASSPFIAGYNEQFF; CDR3nt: TGCGCCAGCAGCCCGTTTATTGCGGGGTACAATGAGCAGTTCTTC
v_gene: TRBV27; j_gene: TRBJ1-1; len: 17; d_gene: TRBD1; abundance: NA; CDR3aa: CASSLLPGQGGKGEAFF; CDR3nt: TGTGCCAGCAGTTTATTGCCGGGACAGGGAGGAAAGGGTGAAGCTTTCTTT
v_gene: TRBV6-7; j_gene: TRBJ2-1; len: 15; d_gene: NA; abundance: NA; CDR3aa: CASSPPGQTYNEQFF; CDR3nt: TGTGCCAGCAGTCCTCCGGGACAAACTTACAATGAGCAGTTCTTC